This T cell receptor beta chain was found in a study of shared clonotypes between healthy human individuals. Study summary: Each donor's CD8 memory used one plate, CD8 naive two, each CD4 subset three.

The CDR3 totals 15 residues. Germline V gene lookup returns CDR1 SNHLY and CDR2 FYNNEI. Unmatched junction bases numbered 2, after V lost 7 bases and J lost 1 base. As for this clone: Its antigen remains unidentified.

Within Nashville, Tennessee resided all donors, each a Caucasian adult. Study results and limitations: Naive subsets, compared against memory subsets, generally had larger estimated richness values. In this cohort, only blood was sampled, and tissue repertoires likely differ.

TCRdb keeps only in-frame clones here, not all; method: immunoSEQ multiplex PCR. The top ten clones hold about 0.13% of a sample with 2 million to 2.5 million clones, nearly 97% of them seen once. Sequences were obtained from naive CD4+ T cells sorted from blood. Documented subset: CD45RA+ positively selected. The gene calls are TRBV2 and TRBJ2-2, with 11 bases that match TRBD2. This clonotype was obtained from a man aged 18 to 29 in good health. CDR3 amino acids: CASTLAGGNTGELFF. CDR3 DNA: TGTGCCAGCACTCTAGCGGGAGGGAACACCGGGGAGCTGTTTTTT.